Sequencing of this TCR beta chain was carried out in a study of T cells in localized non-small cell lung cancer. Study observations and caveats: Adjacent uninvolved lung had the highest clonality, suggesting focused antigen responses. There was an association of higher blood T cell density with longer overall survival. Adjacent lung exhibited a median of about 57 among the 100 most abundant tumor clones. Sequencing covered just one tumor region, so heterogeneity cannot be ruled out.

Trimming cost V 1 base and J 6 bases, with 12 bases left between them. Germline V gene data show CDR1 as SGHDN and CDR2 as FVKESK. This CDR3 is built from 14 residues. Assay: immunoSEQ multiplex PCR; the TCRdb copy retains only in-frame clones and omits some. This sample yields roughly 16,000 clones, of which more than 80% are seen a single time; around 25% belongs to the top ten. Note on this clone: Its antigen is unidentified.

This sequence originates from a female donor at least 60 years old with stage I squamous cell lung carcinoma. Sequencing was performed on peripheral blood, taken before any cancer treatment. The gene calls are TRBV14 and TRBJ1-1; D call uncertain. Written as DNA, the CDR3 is TGTGCCAGCAGCCAAGTTCGCGACTTCTCTGAAGCTTTCTTT. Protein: CASSQVRDFSEAFF.